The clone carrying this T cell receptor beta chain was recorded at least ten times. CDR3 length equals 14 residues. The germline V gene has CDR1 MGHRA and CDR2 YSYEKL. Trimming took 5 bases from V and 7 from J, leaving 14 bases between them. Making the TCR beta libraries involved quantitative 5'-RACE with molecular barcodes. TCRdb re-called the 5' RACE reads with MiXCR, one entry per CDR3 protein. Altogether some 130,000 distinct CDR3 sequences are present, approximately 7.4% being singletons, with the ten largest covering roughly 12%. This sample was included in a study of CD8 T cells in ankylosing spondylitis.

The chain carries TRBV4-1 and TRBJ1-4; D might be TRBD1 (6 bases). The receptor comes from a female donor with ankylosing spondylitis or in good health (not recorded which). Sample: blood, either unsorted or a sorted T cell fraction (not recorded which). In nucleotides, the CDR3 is TGCGCCAGCAGCACTTACAGGGTTGGTGAAAAACTGTTTTTT. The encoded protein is CASSTYRVGEKLFF.